These T cell receptor beta chains were read from a single sample in a study of T cell changes during pregnancy in multiple sclerosis. The data were produced by immunoSEQ multiplex PCR, yet TCRdb's version contains in-frame clones alone and is incomplete. The table has 55,000 to 70,000 clones, about 90% seen once. The sequencing here drew on peripheral blood, taken in the third trimester of pregnancy. The receptors come from a female donor in good health, enrolled as a control in a pregnancy study. CDR3s include the opening cysteine and the closing phenylalanine or tryptophan. A D gene is named only where the DNA matches it firmly. Size values are once, few and many counts, or a class for expanded clones, and some rows have none.

V: TRBV11-1; size: -; J: TRBJ2-7; D: -; CDR3: CASSLVGRSYEQYF; DNA: TGTGCCAGCAGCTTAGTAGGCAGGTCCTACGAGCAGTACTTC
V: TRBV5-8; size: -; J: TRBJ1-2; D: -; CDR3: CASSFSQAGGYTF; DNA: TGTGCCAGCAGCTTTAGTCAGGCCGGTGGCTACACCTTC
V: TRBV11-1; size: -; J: TRBJ2-7; D: -; CDR3: CASSAQQGSYEQYF; DNA: TGTGCCAGCAGCGCCCAGCAGGGCTCCTACGAGCAGTACTTC
V: TRBV19; size: -; J: TRBJ1-3; D: TRBD1; CDR3: CASSSQGVSGNTIYF; DNA: TGTGCCAGTAGTAGCCAGGGGGTCTCTGGAAACACCATATATTTT
V: TRBV6-5; size: -; J: TRBJ2-7; D: -; CDR3: CASRTVGPNYEQYF; DNA: TGTGCCAGCAGAACGGTCGGTCCTAATTACGAGCAGTACTTC
V: TRBV4-3; size: once; J: TRBJ1-4; D: -; CDR3: CASSQDWGGGRNEKLFF; DNA: TGCGCCAGCAGCCAAGATTGGGGCGGGGGCCGCAATGAAAAACTGTTTTTT
V: TRBV6-5; size: once; J: TRBJ1-6; D: TRBD1; CDR3: CASSYSVRGYSPLHF; DNA: TGTGCCAGCAGTTATTCGGTCAGGGGGTATTCACCCCTCCACTTT
V: TRBV7-9; size: -; J: TRBJ2-1; D: -; CDR3: CASSFGAGASYNEQFF; DNA: TGTGCCAGCAGCTTTGGGGCGGGGGCCTCCTACAATGAGCAGTTCTTC
V: TRBV19; size: -; J: TRBJ2-1; D: TRBD1; CDR3: CASSSPRDRAFGEQFF; DNA: TGTGCCAGTAGTAGCCCGCGGGACAGGGCCTTTGGTGAGCAGTTCTTC
V: TRBV7-2; size: -; J: TRBJ1-2; D: -; CDR3: CASTGRGPFYGYTF; DNA: TGTGCCAGCACTGGGAGGGGTCCCTTCTATGGCTACACCTTC
V: TRBV27; size: -; J: TRBJ2-1; D: TRBD2; CDR3: CASRVAGAPNEQFF; DNA: TGTGCCAGCAGGGTAGCGGGGGCCCCCAATGAGCAGTTCTTC
V: TRBV9; size: -; J: TRBJ2-1; D: TRBD1; CDR3: CASSGSPGSRGRGYNEQFF; DNA: TGTGCCAGCAGCGGATCACCCGGCTCCAGGGGGCGCGGGTACAATGAGCAGTTCTTC
V: TRBV7-9; size: -; J: TRBJ2-2; D: TRBD2; CDR3: CASSPRAGGRIGELFF; DNA: TGTGCCAGCAGCCCACGAGCGGGGGGGCGGATCGGGGAGCTGTTTTTT
V: TRBV7-8; size: once; J: TRBJ1-6; D: -; CDR3: CASTLGGNNSPLHF; DNA: TGTGCCAGCACCCTGGGAGGGAATAATTCACCCCTCCACTTT
V: TRBV6-5; size: -; J: TRBJ1-1; D: -; CDR3: CASSYLSPGYEAFF; DNA: TGTGCCAGCAGTTATTTGTCTCCCGGGTACGAAGCTTTCTTT
V: TRBV15; size: -; J: TRBJ2-7; D: -; CDR3: CATSRDQGNSYEQYF; DNA: TGTGCCACCAGCAGAGATCAGGGCAACTCCTACGAGCAGTACTTC
V: TRBV11-1; size: once; J: TRBJ2-3; D: TRBD2; CDR3: CASSRSSGGSTDTQYF; DNA: TGTGCCAGCAGCCGATCTAGCGGGGGGTCCACAGATACGCAGTATTTT
V: TRBV25-1; size: -; J: TRBJ2-5; D: -; CDR3: CASSVSGRETQYF; DNA: TGTGCCAGCAGTGTGTCAGGGCGAGAGACCCAGTACTTC
V: TRBV9; size: -; J: TRBJ2-1; D: TRBD2; CDR3: CASRGSSGGKNEQFF; DNA: TGTGCCAGCAGAGGATCTAGCGGGGGCAAGAATGAGCAGTTCTTC
V: TRBV19; size: -; J: TRBJ1-2; D: -; CDR3: CASSIPDSPLYGYTF; DNA: TGTGCCAGTAGTATCCCGGACAGCCCTCTCTATGGCTACACCTTC
V: TRBV6-1; size: -; J: TRBJ2-5; D: TRBD1; CDR3: CASSAYGTGRQETQYF; DNA: TGTGCCAGCAGTGCCTACGGGACAGGACGCCAAGAGACCCAGTACTTC
V: TRBV27; size: -; J: TRBJ2-5; D: TRBD2; CDR3: CASSFYFGGGAGETQYF; DNA: TGTGCCAGCAGTTTCTATTTTGGCGGGGGGGCAGGAGAGACCCAGTACTTC